These 26 T cell receptor beta chains were sequenced from one sample in a study of cytomegalovirus exposure and HLA in healthy donors. PCR amplification relied on 60 Vbeta primers (plus 13 Jbeta primers). Libraries were prepared by immunoSEQ multiplex PCR; TCRdb keeps only in-frame clonotypes and omits some of them. Here the sample spans 150,000 to 200,000 clones, approximately 62% being singletons. Input material: PBMCs. Receptors were obtained from a man aged 45 to 65 in good health and CMV-seronegative.

The V gene is TRBV5-1, the J gene TRBJ2-7; 7 nucleotides align to TRBD2. The CDR3 consists of 15 residues. The V and J ends lost 4 bases and 2 bases, in that order; junction bases with no gene match: 9. CDR1 is SGHRS, CDR2 YFSETQ, per germline. This CDR3 reads CASSPERGGPYEQYF. DNA of the CDR3: TGCGCCAGCAGCCCCGAGCGGGGAGGCCCCTACGAGCAGTACTTC. Together with reference TRBV5-1 and TRBJ2-7, the CDR3 gives the full variable domain: KAGVTQTPRYLIKTRGQQVTLSCSPISGHRSVSWYQQTPGQGLQFLFEYFSETQRNKGNFPGRFSGRQFSNSRSEMNVSTLELGDSALYLCASSPERGGPYEQYFGPGTRLTVT.

The chain joins TRBV5-5 to TRBJ1-4; a weak D match, TRBD1 (6 bases). Germline V lookup: CDR1 SGHKS, CDR2 YYEKEE (reference sequence). The germline V and J ends were trimmed by 6 bases and 4 bases, with 16 bases remaining between them. This CDR3 has 15 amino acids. The CDR3 sequence: CASKGGGHNNEKLFF. As DNA, the CDR3 is TGTGCCAGCAAAGGCGGGGGACACAATAATGAAAAACTGTTTTTT. Full variable domain (rest looked up from reference TRBV5-5 and TRBJ1-4): DAGVTQSPTHLIKTRGQQVTLRCSPISGHKSVSWYQQVLGQGPQFIFQYYEKEERGRGNFPDRFSARQFPNYSSELNVNALLLGDSALYLCASKGGGHNNEKLFFGSGTQLSVL.

CDR3 in amino acids: CASSFSRGNNQPQHF. Here the CDR3 DNA reads TGTGCCAGCAGTTTTAGCAGGGGAAACAATCAGCCCCAGCATTTT. The rearrangement uses TRBV28 and TRBJ1-5, with a weak D call TRBD1 (6 bases). V was clipped by 3 bases and J by 3 bases, with 12 bases between them. This CDR3 is 15 amino acids long. Per germline, CDR1 MDHEN and CDR2 SYDVKM.

The rearrangement joins TRBV2 to TRBJ1-4, with D perhaps TRBD1 (6 bases). V was shortened by 4 bases and J by 7 bases, with 16 bases between the two germline ends. The CDR3 spans 15 residues. Germline V lookup: CDR1 SNHLY, CDR2 FYNNEI. The CDR3 loop is CASSADWGQIEKLFF. The CDR3 DNA is TGTGCCAGCAGTGCGGACTGGGGGCAGATTGAAAAACTGTTTTTT.

The chain couples TRBV5-1 to TRBJ1-2; D gene ambiguous. The CDR3 is made up of 13 amino acids. The V end was cut by 4 bases, the J end by 5 bases, with 12 bases between. Germline V lookup: CDR1 SGHRS, CDR2 YFSETQ. The CDR3, as DNA: TGCGCCAGCAGCCCGGGAGGATATTATGGCTACACCTTC. The encoded protein is CASSPGGYYGYTF.

The rearrangement links TRBV14 to TRBJ2-1; 11 bases are a match to TRBD1. CDR1 SGHDN and CDR2 FVKESK come from the germline V gene. The CDR3 runs to 16 residues. J lost 4 bases, V lost 2 bases, and 4 bases had no gene match. CDR3 nucleotides: TGTGCCAGCAGCCAACCCGGGACAGGGGGGTACAATGAGCAGTTCTTC. It is translated as CASSQPGTGGYNEQFF. Full variable domain (rest looked up from reference TRBV14 and TRBJ2-1): EAGVTQFPSHSVIEKGQTVTLRCDPISGHDNLYWYRRVMGKEIKFLLHFVKESKQDESGMPNNRFLAERTGGTYSTLKVQPAELEDSGVYFCASSQPGTGGYNEQFFGPGTRLTVL.

This clone was detected once. The V and J genes are TRBV28 and TRBJ1-2; 8 nucleotides align to TRBD1. Germline V lookup: CDR1 MDHEN, CDR2 SYDVKM. The CDR3 is 15 amino acids. J gave up 5 bases and V 7 bases, and 12 bases lay outside the gene matches. The CDR3 DNA is TGTGCCAGCACCTTCGGGGACAGGCAATATTATGGCTACACCTTC. Translating gives CASTFGDRQYYGYTF.

The chain employs TRBV5-4 and TRBJ1-1; TRBD1 aligns across 7 bases. Germline V lookup: CDR1 SGHNT, CDR2 YYREEE (reference sequence). V shed 4 bases and J 0 bases; nucleotides not matched to a gene: 3. The CDR3 length is 14 residues. In nucleotides, the CDR3 is TGTGCCAGCAGCACAGGGGAGATGAACACTGAAGCTTTCTTT. Amino acid sequence: CASSTGEMNTEAFF. The full variable domain, rest sourced from reference TRBV5-4 and TRBJ1-1, is ETGVTQSPTHLIKTRGQQVTLRCSSQSGHNTVSWYQQALGQGPQFIFQYYREEENGRGNFPPRFSGLQFPNYSSELNVNALELDDSALYLCASSTGEMNTEAFFGQGTRLTVV.

V and J are TRBV5-1 and TRBJ1-2; 10 positions agree with TRBD1. Germline loops: CDR1 SGHRS, CDR2 YFSETQ. V shed 4 bases and J 4 bases; nucleotides not matched to a gene: 7. The CDR3 extends over 15 amino acids. The DNA for the CDR3 is TGCGCCAGCAGCATAGGACAGGGGGACGGCTATGGCTACACCTTC. Encoded protein: CASSIGQGDGYGYTF.

V and J are TRBV7-2 and TRBJ1-1, with TRBD1 matching 7 bases. The CDR3 spans 12 residues. V dropped 5 bases and J dropped 12; count of bases not matched to a gene: 9. The germline CDR1 and CDR2 sequences are SGHTA and FQGNSA. In DNA, the CDR3 is TGTGCCAGCAGCCTTACCGGGACAGCTACTTTCTTT. As protein: CASSLTGTATFF.

This clone came up once. The chain links TRBV4-1 to TRBJ2-7; TRBD2 matches 8 bases. This CDR3 region has 13 residues. CDR1 MGHRA and CDR2 YSYEKL come from the germline V gene. Trimming at V came to 8 bases and at J to 2 bases, leaving 5 bases not matched to a gene. The CDR3 nucleotides are TGCGCCAGCTCTTCGACTAGCGCCTACGAGCAGTACTTC. Translated, it gives CASSSTSAYEQYF.

The rearrangement links TRBV2 to TRBJ1-6; D gene uncertain. Germline V lookup: CDR1 SNHLY, CDR2 FYNNEI. The V and J ends lost 8 bases and 10 bases respectively, with 18 bases between them. The CDR3 loop spans 14 amino acids. In nucleotides, the CDR3 is TGTGCCAGCTGCCGGGAGAGGGTAGGATCACCCCTCCACTTT. This sequence encodes CASCRERVGSPLHF.

Details on this clone: Sequence at one end of the junction differs from germline and may be a read error. The J gene is TRBJ1-1, the V gene TRBV7-8, with 7 bases aligning to TRBD1. Germline assignment: CDR1 SGHVS and CDR2 FQNEAQ. The length of the CDR3 is 13 residues. The CDR3: CASSSQGNAEAFF. In DNA form, the CDR3 reads TGTGCCAGCAGCTCACAGGGGAACGCTGAAGCTTTCTTT.

The chain links TRBV6-5 to TRBJ2-7; TRBD2 might be the D (5 bases). CDR1 and CDR2 (germline): MNHEY, SVGAGI. The length of the CDR3 is 14 residues. V was pared by 0 bases and J by 3 bases, with 9 bases between. The CDR3 sequence is CASSYSRGIYEQYF. The CDR3, as DNA: TGTGCCAGCAGTTACTCGAGAGGGATCTACGAGCAGTACTTC.

In this sample, this clone turned up once. The CDR3 sequence is CASSLAGRGNEKLFF. As DNA, the CDR3 is TGTGCCAGCAGCTTAGCGGGTAGGGGGAACGAAAAACTGTTTTTT. The chain joins TRBV7-9 to TRBJ1-4, with D possibly being TRBD1 (6 bases). This CDR3 has 15 amino acids. Germline assignment: CDR1 SEHNR and CDR2 FQNEAQ (reference sequence). Trimming stripped 0 bases from V and 8 bases from J, with 13 bases between.

V usage is TRBV10-3 and J usage is TRBJ1-1; 8 bases line up with TRBD1. The CDR3 runs 15 residues. Germline trimming cut 3 bases from V and 6 bases from J; bases unmatched to any gene: 9. Germline loops: CDR1 ENHRY, CDR2 SYGVKD. CDR3 region: CAISEGTGGIAEAFF. The CDR3, as DNA: TGTGCCATCAGTGAAGGGACAGGAGGTATAGCTGAAGCTTTCTTT.

This sequence joins TRBV15 and TRBJ2-7, with TRBD1 matching 7 bases. The CDR3 loop spans 16 amino acids. V gave up 3 bases and J gave up 3 bases; unmatched junction bases: 11. Germline values: CDR1 LNHNV, CDR2 YYDKDF (reference sequence). In DNA form, the CDR3 reads TGTGCCACCAGCAGGAAAGGGGGCACAGCTGACTACGAGCAGTACTTC. This sequence encodes CATSRKGGTADYEQYF.

J is TRBJ2-3 and V is TRBV5-1; 15 nucleotides match TRBD2. Germline V gene lookup returns CDR1 SGHRS and CDR2 YFSETQ. V lost 4 bases and J lost 7; bases outside the gene matches: 4. CDR3 length equals 15 residues. The CDR3: CASSEGTSGGNTQYF. DNA of the CDR3: TGCGCCAGCAGCGAGGGGACTAGCGGGGGGAATACGCAGTATTTT.

This clone has more than one count but fewer than ten. The V and J genes are TRBV10-2 and TRBJ1-2; TRBD1 matches at 7 bases. Germline-derived CDR1 and CDR2 are WSHSY and SAAADI. The length of the CDR3 is 13 residues. V was pared by 4 bases and J by 1 base, with 0 bases of the junction left unmatched. CDR3 nucleotide sequence: TGCGCCAGCAGTGGGGACAGTAACTATGGCTACACCTTC. Encoded protein: CASSGDSNYGYTF.

This chain connects TRBV4-3 to TRBJ2-7, with 9 bases matching TRBD2. With 4 bases clipped from V and 2 bases from J, the junction kept 3 bases outside the gene matches. The CDR3 runs 14 residues. Looked up from germline, CDR1 is LGHNA and CDR2 is YSLEER. This CDR3 reads CASSRGGAPYEQYF. Written as DNA, the CDR3 is TGCGCCAGCAGCCGCGGGGGGGCCCCCTACGAGCAGTACTTC.

The chain couples TRBV10-1 to TRBJ1-3; 8 bases match TRBD1. V shed 5 bases and J 0 bases; nucleotides not matched to a gene: 3. This CDR3 comprises 15 residues. CDR1 WNHNN and CDR2 SYGVQD come from the germline V gene (reference sequence). CDR3 nucleotides: TGCGCCAGCAGTACCGGGACAGGCTCTGGAAACACCATATATTTT. It encodes CASSTGTGSGNTIYF.

This clone has a single count. This sequence joins TRBV18 and TRBJ2-2, with a tentative D call TRBD2 (5 bases). The germline V gene has CDR1 KGHSH and CDR2 LQKENI. V gave up 3 bases and J gave up 0 bases, with 11 bases separating them. The CDR3 is made up of 16 amino acids. The CDR3 protein is CASSPLRVANTGELFF. CDR3 DNA sequence: TGTGCCAGCTCACCCCTGAGGGTAGCGAACACCGGGGAGCTGTTTTTT.

The CDR3 DNA is TGCAGCGTTGAATTTACAGGGGAAGCTTTCTTT. Its translation is CSVEFTGEAFF. V is TRBV29-1 and J is TRBJ1-1; TRBD1 might be the D (6 bases). This CDR3 is 11 amino acids long. CDR1 and CDR2 from the germline V gene are SQVTM and ANQGSEA. Trimming stripped 2 bases from V and 8 bases from J, with 9 bases between.

This clone has only one observation. The chain uses TRBV5-8 and TRBJ1-6, with 9 positions matching TRBD1. Germline V gene sequence: CDR1 SGHTS, CDR2 YDEGEE. This CDR3 has 15 residues. Trimming cost V 5 bases and J 7 bases; bases outside gene matches: 7. The CDR3 here is CASRGDRVPNSPLHF. CDR3 DNA: TGTGCCAGCAGGGGGGACAGGGTTCCCAATTCACCCCTCCACTTT.

This clone came up a few times. The chain recombines TRBV9 with TRBJ1-3; 7 bases align to TRBD1. This CDR3 is 18 amino acids long. V dropped 2 bases and J dropped 1; count of bases not matched to a gene: 12. The V gene's germline CDR1 is SGDLS and CDR2 YYNGEE. The CDR3 DNA reads TGTGCCAGCAGCGTGTCTAGTAGGGACAGCCGATCTGGAAACACCATATATTTT. As protein: CASSVSSRDSRSGNTIYF.

The chain is built from TRBV18 and TRBJ1-6; 7 nucleotides match TRBD1. Trimming at V came to 4 bases and at J to 10 bases, leaving 10 bases not matched to a gene. Germline V gives CDR1 KGHSH, CDR2 LQKENI. There are 15 residues in the CDR3. This chain's CDR3 is CASSLLDRTDSPLHF. The CDR3 DNA reads as TGTGCCAGCTCACTCCTGGACAGGACGGACTCACCCCTCCACTTT.